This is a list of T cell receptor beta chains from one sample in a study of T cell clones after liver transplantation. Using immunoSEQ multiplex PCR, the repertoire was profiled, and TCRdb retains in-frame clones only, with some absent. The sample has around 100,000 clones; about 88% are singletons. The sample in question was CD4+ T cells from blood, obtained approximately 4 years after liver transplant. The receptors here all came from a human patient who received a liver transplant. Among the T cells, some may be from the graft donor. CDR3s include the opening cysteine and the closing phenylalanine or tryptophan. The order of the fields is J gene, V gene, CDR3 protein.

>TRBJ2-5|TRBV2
CASRDHGTRETQYF
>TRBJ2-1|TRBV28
CASSFGAGIYNEQFF
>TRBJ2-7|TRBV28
CASSSPRSPYEQYF
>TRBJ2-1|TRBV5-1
CASSSGLGQRVGNEQFF
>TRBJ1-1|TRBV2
CASSDHDWAEAFF
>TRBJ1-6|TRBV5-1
CASSLSGNNSPLHF
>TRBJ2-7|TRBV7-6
CASSLARQLISYEQYF
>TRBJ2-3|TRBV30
CAWSVVRGSGDTQYF
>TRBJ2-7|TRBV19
CASSARDRGYEQYF
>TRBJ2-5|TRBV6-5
CASSPRLAGGETQYF
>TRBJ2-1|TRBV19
CASRTGTYNEQFF
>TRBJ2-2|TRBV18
CASSPSGSPGELFF
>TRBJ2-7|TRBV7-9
CASSPTGGIGYEQYF
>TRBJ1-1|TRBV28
CASSFGGQGNTEAFF
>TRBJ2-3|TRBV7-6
CASSLGFKHTDTQYF
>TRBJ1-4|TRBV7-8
CASSKNRVGEKLFF
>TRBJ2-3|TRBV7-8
CASSLGTSGGRTDTQYF
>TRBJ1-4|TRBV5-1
CASSTWTVGSNEKLFF
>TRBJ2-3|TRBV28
CASSLVGGTADTQYF
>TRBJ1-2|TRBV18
CASSPVADSNYGYTF
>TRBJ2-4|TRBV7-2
CASSLESAPGMAKNIQYF
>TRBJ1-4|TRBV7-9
CASSQVREKLFF
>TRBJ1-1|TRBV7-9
CASSFTGNQAFF
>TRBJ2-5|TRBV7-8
CASSTTGTQETQYF
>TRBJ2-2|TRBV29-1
CSTLRTGELFF
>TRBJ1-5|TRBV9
CASSEGSGQLNQPQHF
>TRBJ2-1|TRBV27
CASRGLSYNEQFF
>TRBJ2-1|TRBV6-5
CASSEAYEQFF
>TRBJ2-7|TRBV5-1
CASSMTGVSYEQYF
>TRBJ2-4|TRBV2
CASSLSEPPNIQYF
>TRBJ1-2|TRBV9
CASSVGSGNYGYTF
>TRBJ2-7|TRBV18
CASSPDYEQYF
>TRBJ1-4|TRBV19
CASTARPPLNEKLFF
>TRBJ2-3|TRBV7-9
CASSPGLLGKDTQYF
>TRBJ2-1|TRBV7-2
CASYLNLWDEQFF
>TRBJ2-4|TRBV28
CASSMGGNAKNIQYF
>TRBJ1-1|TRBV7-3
CASRSDRGEAFF
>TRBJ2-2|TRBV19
CAGGRGQNTGELFF
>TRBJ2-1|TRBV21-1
CASSRAKPAHEQFF
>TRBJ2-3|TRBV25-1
CASSEYASTDTQYF
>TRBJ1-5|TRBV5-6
CASSSSLYSNQPQHF
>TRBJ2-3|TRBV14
CASSPTEPPPTQYF